The clone carrying this T cell receptor beta chain appeared many times. The TCR beta library used iRepertoire HTBI primers with Arm-PCR amplification of CDR3. MiXCR, run by TCRdb on the multiplex PCR reads, gives a single entry per CDR3 protein. The data contain a few hundred thousand distinct CDR3 sequences, under 25% of them singletons. The data derive from a study of regulatory T cells in long-lasting Graves disease. Time point specified: persistent/refractory GD, antithyroid drugs over 5 years with positive TRAb. The TCR library used RNA extracted from PBMCs. Germline loops: CDR1 SGHDT, CDR2 YYEEEE. There are 13 residues in the CDR3. The V end lost 1 base, the J end lost 4 bases, and 9 bases lay between the germline ends.

This sequence originates from a female donor with Graves disease. The sequencing used peripheral blood mononuclear cells (PBMCs), collected when the disease was refractory, from a patient treated with antithyroid drugs. V gene TRBV5-6 combines with J gene TRBJ2-7; D is possibly TRBD2 (5 bases). This CDR3 reads CASSLLRGYEQYF. The CDR3 bases are TGTGCCAGCAGCTTGTTAAGAGGGTACGAGCAGTACTTC.